The 15 T cell receptor beta chains below all came from one sample that was sequenced in a study of a mutant IDH1 vaccine in newly diagnosed glioma (dated by TCRdb to about 2021). The label giving this sample's time point can be read as: baseline, week 1 (first vaccination visit). The treatment or condition label, read with the paper, signifies: pre-vaccination baseline after standard-of-care therapy. Libraries were made using the immunoSEQ multiplex PCR assay. In its TCRdb copy, this immuneACCESS table keeps in-frame sequences only and misses some clones. Where compared with another copy, unresolved V genes explain less than half of these, and the others have no known cause. The sample profile shows around 16,000 clones; more than 65% of them were found once. The ten largest account for 9% to 10% of the sample. The sample was PBMCs, taken from a glioma patient treated with radiotherapy, temozolomide or both. These receptors all stem from a man aged 40-55 years with glioma.

This rearrangement joins TRBV7-2 to TRBJ2-7; 9 bases match TRBD1. CDR1 is SGHTA, CDR2 FQGNSA, per germline. The V segment lost 5 bases and the J segment 7 bases; nucleotides outside the gene matches: 6. This CDR3 comprises 13 residues. This chain's CDR3 is CASSPQGAGEQYF. The CDR3 region has the DNA TGTGCCAGCAGCCCACAGGGGGCGGGAGAGCAGTACTTC.

The V gene is TRBV27, the J gene TRBJ2-7; 9 bases are a match to TRBD1. This CDR3 is built from 16 residues. Germline CDR1 and CDR2: MNHEY and SMNVEV (reference sequence). With V trimmed by 6 bases and J by 0 bases, 9 bases remained unmatched. CDR3 DNA: TGTGCCAGCAGCTCAACCCGGGACAGGGTCTCCTACGAGCAGTACTTC. As protein: CASSSTRDRVSYEQYF.

V usage is TRBV6-5 and J usage is TRBJ2-3; D is unresolved. Trimming cost V 6 bases and J 7 bases, with 14 bases left between them. The CDR3 consists of 13 residues. CDR1 and CDR2 (germline): MNHEY, SVGAGI. The CDR3 coding sequence is TGTGCCAGCAGCCCCGACCAGCCTAATACGCAGTATTTT. It yields the protein CASSPDQPNTQYF.

The chain has TRBV7-9 and TRBJ2-1; 8 bases agree with TRBD2. The CDR3 covers 12 residues. Germline V gene sequence: CDR1 SEHNR, CDR2 FQNEAQ (reference sequence). V gave up 5 bases and J gave up 9 bases; unmatched junction bases: 3. Here the CDR3 DNA reads TGTGCCAGCAGCATTAGCGGGGTTGAGCAGTTCTTC. This codes for CASSISGVEQFF.

This chain uses TRBV27 with TRBJ2-1; 8 bases fit TRBD2. In germline, CDR1 is MNHEY, CDR2 SMNVEV (reference sequence). This CDR3 has 13 amino acids. The V gene end was trimmed by 5 bases and the J gene end by 9 bases; junction bases not matched to a gene: 6. CDR3 DNA sequence: TGTGCCAGCAGTGTCCACGGGGGGGGTGAGCAGTTCTTC. As protein: CASSVHGGGEQFF.

The rearrangement uses TRBV5-1 and TRBJ2-7, with 7 bases matching TRBD2. The CDR3 has 14 amino acids. The J segment lost 2 bases and the V segment lost 4 bases, leaving 6 bases of the junction unmatched. The germline gives CDR1 SGHRS, CDR2 YFSETQ. CDR3 sequence (DNA): TGCGCCAGCAGCCTGACGGGACTAACCTACGAGCAGTACTTC. It translates to CASSLTGLTYEQYF.

The CDR3 sequence is CASTPGLAGGRNEQFF. The CDR3 DNA reads as TGTGCCAGTACCCCGGGACTAGCGGGAGGGAGGAATGAGCAGTTCTTC. The chain combines TRBV19 with TRBJ2-1, with 16 bases lining up with TRBD2. This CDR3 is 16 amino acids long. The J segment lost 7 bases and the V segment lost 7 bases, leaving 7 bases of the junction unmatched. Germline CDR1 and CDR2: LNHDA and SQIVND (reference sequence).

This chain links TRBV5-1 with TRBJ2-3, with D uncertain. This CDR3 region has 16 residues. Trimming shortened V by 4 bases and J by 0 bases, and 15 bases separated the two germline ends. Germline V gives CDR1 SGHRS, CDR2 YFSETQ. The CDR3 DNA reads as TGCGCCAGCAGCCCCTGGGTACTAATTAGCACAGATACGCAGTATTTT. As protein: CASSPWVLISTDTQYF.

This clone has just one count. DNA for the CDR3: TGCGCCAGCAGCCTATTACAGGGAGTTAGTTTGGATGGCTACACCTTC. It is translated as CASSLLQGVSLDGYTF. V and J are TRBV4-3 and TRBJ1-2, with D possibly being TRBD1 (6 bases). The CDR3 covers 16 residues. The V end was cut by 4 bases, the J end by 6 bases, with 21 bases between. Germline CDR1 is LGHNA and CDR2 is YSLEER.

The genes are TRBV18 and TRBJ2-1; D is unresolved. The ends were cut back, 1 base at V and 4 bases at J, with 14 bases in the middle. In germline, CDR1 is KGHSH, CDR2 LQKENI. The CDR3 extends over 16 amino acids. The CDR3 spells CASSPLVTLAYNEQFF. In nucleotides, the CDR3 is TGTGCCAGCTCACCACTCGTTACCTTAGCTTACAATGAGCAGTTCTTC.

This clone has just a few counts. The rearrangement links TRBV5-5 to TRBJ1-4; weak D call: TRBD1 (6 bases). Germline loops: CDR1 SGHKS, CDR2 YYEKEE (reference sequence). The V end lost 4 bases, the J end lost 8 bases, and 15 bases lay between the germline ends. This CDR3 has 14 amino acids. Here the CDR3 reads CASSGAGDNEKLFF. The CDR3 DNA is TGTGCCAGCAGCGGTGCAGGGGATAACGAAAAACTGTTTTTT.

In this sample, this clone turned up once. This rearrangement joins TRBV5-1 to TRBJ1-1; TRBD1 aligns across 8 bases. The J segment lost 4 bases and the V segment lost 2 bases, leaving 10 bases of the junction unmatched. Germline CDR1 is SGHRS and CDR2 is YFSETQ. CDR3 length equals 16 residues. The CDR3 DNA reads TGCGCCAGCAGCTTAGGCAGGGGGCTTGGGGGCACTGAAGCTTTCTTT. This gives the protein CASSLGRGLGGTEAFF.

The chain links TRBV7-7 to TRBJ2-6; the D is unclear. This CDR3 has 15 amino acids. V dropped 5 bases and J dropped 1 base, with 9 bases sitting between them. Per the germline V gene, CDR1 is SSHAT and CDR2 is FNYEAQ (reference sequence). As DNA, the CDR3 is TGTGCCAGCAGCCCCTCCCCGTCTGGGGCCAACGTCCTGACTTTC. Translated, it gives CASSPSPSGANVLTF.

The rearrangement links TRBV10-3 to TRBJ1-2; D ambiguous. Deletions cut 0 bases from V and 6 bases from J, with 8 bases between. Germline CDR1 ENHRY, CDR2 SYGVKD. The CDR3 extends over 13 amino acids. CDR3 amino acids: CAISESPADGYTF. The CDR3 region has the DNA TGTGCCATCAGTGAGTCGCCGGCGGATGGCTACACCTTC.

The chain carries TRBV9 and TRBJ1-3; no clear D gene. Trimming stripped 3 bases from V and 6 bases from J, with 16 bases between. The CDR3 has 15 residues. Germline V CDR1 and CDR2: SGDLS, YYNGEE. The CDR3 bases are TGTGCCAGCAGCGGAGGGAACCAGAGGGAAAACACCATATATTTT. Its translation: CASSGGNQRENTIYF.